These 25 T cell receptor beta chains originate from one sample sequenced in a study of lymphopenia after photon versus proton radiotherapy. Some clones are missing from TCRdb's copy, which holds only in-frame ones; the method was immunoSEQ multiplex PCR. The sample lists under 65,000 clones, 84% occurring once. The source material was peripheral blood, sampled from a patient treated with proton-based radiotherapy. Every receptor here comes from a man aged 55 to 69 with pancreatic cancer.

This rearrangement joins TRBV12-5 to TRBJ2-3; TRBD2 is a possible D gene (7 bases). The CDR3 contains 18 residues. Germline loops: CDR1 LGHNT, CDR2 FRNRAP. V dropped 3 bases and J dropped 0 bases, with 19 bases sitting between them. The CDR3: CASGLNREGLVSTDTQYF. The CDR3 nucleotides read TGTGCTAGTGGTTTAAACAGGGAGGGACTTGTTAGCACAGATACGCAGTATTTT.

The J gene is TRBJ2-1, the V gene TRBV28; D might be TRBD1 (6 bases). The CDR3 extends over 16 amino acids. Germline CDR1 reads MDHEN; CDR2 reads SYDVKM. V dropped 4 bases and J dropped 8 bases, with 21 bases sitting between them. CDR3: CASSSPWASGADEQFF. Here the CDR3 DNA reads TGTGCCAGCAGTTCACCGTGGGCTTCAGGGGCCGATGAGCAGTTCTTC.

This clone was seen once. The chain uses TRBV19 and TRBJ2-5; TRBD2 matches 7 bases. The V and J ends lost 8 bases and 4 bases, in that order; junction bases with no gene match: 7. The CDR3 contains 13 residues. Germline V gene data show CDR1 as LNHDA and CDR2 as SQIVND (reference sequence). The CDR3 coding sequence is TGTGCCAGTCGCGGGGGAGGAGGAGAGACCCAGTACTTC. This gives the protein CASRGGGGETQYF.

The CDR3 spells CASSLGQALTELFF. CDR3 nucleotide sequence: TGTGCCAGCAGTTTGGGACAGGCGTTAACGGAACTGTTTTTT. The rearrangement links TRBV28 to TRBJ1-4, with 8 bases matching TRBD1. The CDR3 length is 14 residues. The ends lost 3 bases at V and 12 bases at J; junction bases unmatched: 9. Germline V lookup: CDR1 MDHEN, CDR2 SYDVKM.

This chain's CDR3 is CASRETGDTEAFF. CDR3 sequence (DNA): TGTGCCAGCAGGGAAACAGGGGACACTGAAGCTTTCTTT. This chain connects TRBV6-1 to TRBJ1-1; TRBD1 aligns across 7 bases. The germline V gene encodes CDR1 MNHNS and CDR2 SASEGT. The CDR3 loop spans 13 amino acids. The ends lost 6 bases at V and 3 bases at J; junction bases unmatched: 4.

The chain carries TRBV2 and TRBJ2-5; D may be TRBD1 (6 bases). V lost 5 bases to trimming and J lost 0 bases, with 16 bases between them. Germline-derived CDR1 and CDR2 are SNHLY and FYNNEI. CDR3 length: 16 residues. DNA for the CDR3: TGTGCCAGCAGTAAGGACAGTGCCTTACACCAAGAGACCCAGTACTTC. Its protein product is CASSKDSALHQETQYF.

CDR3 amino acids: CSVEVSPGSRTQYF. For the CDR3, the DNA is TGCAGCGTTGAAGTGTCTCCTGGGTCGAGGACCCAGTACTTC. The chain couples TRBV29-1 to TRBJ2-5; D call uncertain. V was clipped by 1 base and J by 7 bases, with 16 bases between them. In germline, CDR1 is SQVTM, CDR2 ANQGSEA. This CDR3 comprises 14 residues.

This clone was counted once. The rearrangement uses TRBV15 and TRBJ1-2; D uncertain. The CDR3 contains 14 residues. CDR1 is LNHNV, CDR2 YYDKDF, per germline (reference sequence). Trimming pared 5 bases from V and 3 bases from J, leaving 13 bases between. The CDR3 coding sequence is TGTGCCACCAGCTCCCGGGAGGGTGACTATGGCTACACCTTC. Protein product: CATSSREGDYGYTF.

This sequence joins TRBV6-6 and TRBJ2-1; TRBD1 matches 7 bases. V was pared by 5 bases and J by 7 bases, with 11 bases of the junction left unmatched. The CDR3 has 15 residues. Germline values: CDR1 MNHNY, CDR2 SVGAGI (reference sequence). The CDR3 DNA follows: TGTGCCAGCAGTAGGGGGCCTGGGGGAAGGAATGAGCAGTTCTTC. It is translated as CASSRGPGGRNEQFF.

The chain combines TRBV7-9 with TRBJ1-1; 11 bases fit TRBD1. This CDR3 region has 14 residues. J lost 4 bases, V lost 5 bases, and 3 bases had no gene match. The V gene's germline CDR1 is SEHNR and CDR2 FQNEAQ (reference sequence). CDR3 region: CASSHGTGGTEAFF. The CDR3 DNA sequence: TGTGCCAGCAGCCACGGGACAGGGGGCACTGAAGCTTTCTTT.

The CDR3: CASSLATGNTGELFF. DNA of the CDR3: TGCGCCAGCAGCTTGGCGACAGGAAACACCGGGGAGCTGTTTTTT. The chain carries TRBV5-1 and TRBJ2-2; TRBD1 might be the D (6 bases). Per germline, CDR1 SGHRS and CDR2 YFSETQ. The CDR3 spans 15 residues. V lost 0 bases to trimming and J lost 2 bases, with 8 bases between them.

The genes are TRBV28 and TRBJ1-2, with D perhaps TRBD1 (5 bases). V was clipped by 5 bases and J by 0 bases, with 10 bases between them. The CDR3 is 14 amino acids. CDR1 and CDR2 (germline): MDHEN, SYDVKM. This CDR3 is CASSTPGTNYGYTF. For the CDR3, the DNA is TGTGCCAGCAGTACCCCAGGGACTAACTATGGCTACACCTTC.

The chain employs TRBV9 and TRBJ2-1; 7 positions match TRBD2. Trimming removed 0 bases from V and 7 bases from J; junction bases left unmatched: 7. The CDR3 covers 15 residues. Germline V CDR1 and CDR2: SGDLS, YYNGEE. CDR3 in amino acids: CASSVGAGVENEQFF. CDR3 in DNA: TGTGCCAGCAGCGTAGGGGCGGGAGTAGAGAATGAGCAGTTCTTC.

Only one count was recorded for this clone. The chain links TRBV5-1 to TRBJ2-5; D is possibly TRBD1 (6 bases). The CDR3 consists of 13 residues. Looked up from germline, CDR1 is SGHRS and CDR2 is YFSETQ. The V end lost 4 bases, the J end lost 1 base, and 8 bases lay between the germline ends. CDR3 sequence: CASSGQSQETQYF. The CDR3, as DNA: TGCGCCAGCAGCGGACAGTCCCAAGAGACCCAGTACTTC.

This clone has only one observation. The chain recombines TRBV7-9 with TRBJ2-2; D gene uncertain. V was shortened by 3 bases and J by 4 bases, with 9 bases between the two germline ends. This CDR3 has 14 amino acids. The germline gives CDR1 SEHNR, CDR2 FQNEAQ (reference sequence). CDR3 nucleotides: TGTGCCAGCAGCTTGCTAGGTAGCACCGGGGAGCTGTTTTTT. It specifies CASSLLGSTGELFF. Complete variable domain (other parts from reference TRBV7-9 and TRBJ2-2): DTGVSQNPRHKITKRGQNVTFRCDPISEHNRLYWYRQTLGQGPEFLTYFQNEAQLEKSRLLSDRFSAERPKGSFSTLEIQRTEQGDSAMYLCASSLLGSTGELFFGEGSRLTVL.

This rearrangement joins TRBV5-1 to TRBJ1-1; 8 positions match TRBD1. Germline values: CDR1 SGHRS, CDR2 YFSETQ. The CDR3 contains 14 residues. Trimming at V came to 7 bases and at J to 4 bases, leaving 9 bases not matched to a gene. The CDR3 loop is CASGQQGVGTEAFF. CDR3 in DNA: TGCGCCAGCGGCCAACAGGGGGTTGGCACTGAAGCTTTCTTT.

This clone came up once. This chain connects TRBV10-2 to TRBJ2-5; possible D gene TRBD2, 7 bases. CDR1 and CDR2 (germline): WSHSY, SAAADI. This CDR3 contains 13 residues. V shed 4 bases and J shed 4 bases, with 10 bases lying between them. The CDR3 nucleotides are TGCGCCAGCAGTGGGGGGGGGCGAGAGACCCAGTACTTC. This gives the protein CASSGGGRETQYF.

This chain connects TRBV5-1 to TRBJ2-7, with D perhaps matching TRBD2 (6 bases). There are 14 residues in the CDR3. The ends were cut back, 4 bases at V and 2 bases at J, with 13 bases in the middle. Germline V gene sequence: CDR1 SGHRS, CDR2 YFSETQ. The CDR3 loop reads CASSMGLGPYEQYF. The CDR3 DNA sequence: TGCGCCAGCAGCATGGGACTCGGACCCTACGAGCAGTACTTC. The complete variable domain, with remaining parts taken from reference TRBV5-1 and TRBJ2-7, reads KAGVTQTPRYLIKTRGQQVTLSCSPISGHRSVSWYQQTPGQGLQFLFEYFSETQRNKGNFPGRFSGRQFSNSRSEMNVSTLELGDSALYLCASSMGLGPYEQYFGPGTRLTVT.

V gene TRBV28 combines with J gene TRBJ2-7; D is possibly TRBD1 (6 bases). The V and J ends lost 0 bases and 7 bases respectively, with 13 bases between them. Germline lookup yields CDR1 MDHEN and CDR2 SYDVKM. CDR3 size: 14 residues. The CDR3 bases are TGTGCCAGCAGTTTATGGGGCAGGGGTGGAGAGCAGTACTTC. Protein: CASSLWGRGGEQYF.

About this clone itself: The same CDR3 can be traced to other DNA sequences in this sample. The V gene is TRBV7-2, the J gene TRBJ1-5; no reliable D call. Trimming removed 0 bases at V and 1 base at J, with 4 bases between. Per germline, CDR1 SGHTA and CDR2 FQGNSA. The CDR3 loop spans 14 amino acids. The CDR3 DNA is TGTGCCAGCAGCTTAGCTGGGAGCAATCAGCCCCAGCATTTT. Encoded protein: CASSLAGSNQPQHF.

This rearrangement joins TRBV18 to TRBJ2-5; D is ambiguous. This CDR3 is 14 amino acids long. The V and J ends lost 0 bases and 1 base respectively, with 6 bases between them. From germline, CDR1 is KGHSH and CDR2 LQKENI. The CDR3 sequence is CASSPPNSQETQYF. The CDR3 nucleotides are TGTGCCAGCTCACCACCGAACAGCCAAGAGACCCAGTACTTC.

CDR3 in amino acids: CASSPPVAGANVLTF. CDR3 nucleotides: TGTGCCAGCAGTCCTCCAGTGGCTGGGGCCAACGTCCTGACTTTC. V gene TRBV28 combines with J gene TRBJ2-6; no definite D call. The CDR3 totals 15 residues. Trimming stripped 5 bases from V and 2 bases from J, with 10 bases between. From germline, CDR1 is MDHEN and CDR2 SYDVKM. The complete variable domain, with remaining parts taken from reference TRBV28 and TRBJ2-6, reads DVKVTQSSRYLVKRTGEKVFLECVQDMDHENMFWYRQDPGLGLRLIYFSYDVKMKEKGDIPEGYSVSREKKERFSLILESASTNQTSMYLCASSPPVAGANVLTFGAGSRLTVL.

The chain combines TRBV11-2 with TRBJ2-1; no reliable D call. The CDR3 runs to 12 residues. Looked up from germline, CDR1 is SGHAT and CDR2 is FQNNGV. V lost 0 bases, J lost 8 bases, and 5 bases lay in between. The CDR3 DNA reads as TGTGCCAGCAGCTTAGATCTGGATGAGCAGTTCTTC. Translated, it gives CASSLDLDEQFF.

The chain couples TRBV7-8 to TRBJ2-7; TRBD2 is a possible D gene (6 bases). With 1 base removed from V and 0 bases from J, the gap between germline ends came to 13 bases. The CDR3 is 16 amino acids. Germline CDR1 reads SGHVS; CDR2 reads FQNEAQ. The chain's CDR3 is CASSLVGGVSSYEQYF. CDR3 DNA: TGTGCCAGCAGCTTAGTTGGAGGGGTAAGCTCCTACGAGCAGTACTTC.

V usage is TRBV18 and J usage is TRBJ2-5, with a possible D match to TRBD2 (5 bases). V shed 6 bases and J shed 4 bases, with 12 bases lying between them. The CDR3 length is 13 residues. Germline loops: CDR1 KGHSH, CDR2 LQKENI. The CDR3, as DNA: TGTGCCAGCTCCCCAACTAGAGGAGAGACCCAGTACTTC. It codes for CASSPTRGETQYF.